Reported below is one T cell receptor (beta chain). This specimen belongs to a study of blood T cell repertoires in COVID-19. The V and J ends lost 0 bases and 5 bases respectively, with 8 bases between them. Germline V gene lookup returns CDR1 SGHTA and CDR2 FQGTGA. The CDR3 runs 14 residues. As originally analysed: Reference gene primer amplification gave nucleated cell count estimates. Clones were sequenced by immunoSEQ multiplex PCR, and TCRdb holds only the in-frame ones, with some missing. V and J calls and clone size are as listed in that table; D and trimming were resolved from the DNA. This sample has around 280,000 clones, with about 90% found just once.

The sequence came from a woman under 30 with acute COVID-19. The chain recombines TRBV7-3 with TRBJ2-1; TRBD2 might be the D (6 bases). The sample was PBMCs or T cells enriched from blood (not recorded which). CDR3 DNA sequence: TGTGCCAGCAGCTTAACGCGGGGAAACAATGAGCAGTTCTTC. This gives the protein CASSLTRGNNEQFF. Supplemented by reference TRBV7-3 and TRBJ2-1, the full variable domain reads GAGVSQTPSNKVTEKGKYVELRCDPISGHTALYWYRQSLGQGPEFLIYFQGTGAADDSGLPNDRFFAVRPEGSVSTLKIQRTERGDSAVYLCASSLTRGNNEQFFGPGTRLTVL.